A single TCR beta chain is shown here with its context. The ends lost 5 bases at V and 1 base at J; junction bases unmatched: 4. This CDR3 has 15 residues. CDR1 and CDR2 (germline): MNHEY, SVGAGI. The data were obtained in a study of technical replicates of blood from several donors. Some clones are missing from TCRdb's copy, which holds only in-frame ones; the method was immunoSEQ multiplex PCR. The sample has roughly 52,000 clones, roughly 96% seen once. The chain employs TRBV6-5 and TRBJ2-2; 7 bases line up with TRBD1. This sequence originates from a human donor in good health. Some clones in this sample may be carry-over from other donors' samples. Source material: PBMCs. Written as DNA, the CDR3 is TGTGCCAGCAGTAACAGGGGTGTGAACACCGGGGAGCTGTTTTTT. It codes for CASSNRGVNTGELFF.